The 3 T cell receptor beta chains below come from one sample, sequenced in a study of blood T cells in healthy people across ages. Sample-barcoded 5' priming and a J-beta primer mix drove a second PCR of about 6 to 12 cycles. In TCRdb, the 5' RACE reads were re-called with MiXCR into one record per CDR3 protein. The sample holds 550,000 to 700,000 distinct CDR3 sequences, 25% to 30% seen once. The sample taken for sequencing was blood. These receptors came from a woman in her 70s in good health.

The chain links TRBV20-1 to TRBJ2-5; TRBD2 matches 12 bases. The CDR3 covers 15 residues. Trimming cost V 3 bases and J 4 bases; bases outside gene matches: 6. Germline V CDR1 and CDR2: DFQATT, SNEGSKA (reference sequence). CDR3 region: CSASQTSGSRETQYF. The CDR3, as DNA: TGCAGTGCTAGTCAGACTAGCGGGAGCCGAGAGACCCAGTACTTC.

This clonotype showed up just a few times. V usage is TRBV20-1 and J usage is TRBJ2-5; no definite D call. The J call may not be correct, given that the DNA end is closer to TRBJ2-1. CDR1 is DFQATT, CDR2 SNEGSKA, per germline (reference sequence). This CDR3 spans 15 amino acids. The CDR3 DNA is TGCAGTGCTAGTGAAGGCAGGCCACCCTACAATGAGCAGTTCTTC. Protein: CSASEGRPPYNEQFF.

This clonotype was counted only a few times. The CDR3 sequence: CASSWGGAPYEQYF. CDR3 coding DNA: TGTGCCAGCAGCTGGGGGGGGGCCCCCTACGAGCAGTACTTC. V gene TRBV7-2 combines with J gene TRBJ2-5, with D maybe TRBD2 (7 bases). Matching the DNA end better, TRBJ2-7 makes the J call doubtful. The CDR3 is made up of 14 amino acids. Germline V gene lookup returns CDR1 SGHTA and CDR2 FQGNSA.